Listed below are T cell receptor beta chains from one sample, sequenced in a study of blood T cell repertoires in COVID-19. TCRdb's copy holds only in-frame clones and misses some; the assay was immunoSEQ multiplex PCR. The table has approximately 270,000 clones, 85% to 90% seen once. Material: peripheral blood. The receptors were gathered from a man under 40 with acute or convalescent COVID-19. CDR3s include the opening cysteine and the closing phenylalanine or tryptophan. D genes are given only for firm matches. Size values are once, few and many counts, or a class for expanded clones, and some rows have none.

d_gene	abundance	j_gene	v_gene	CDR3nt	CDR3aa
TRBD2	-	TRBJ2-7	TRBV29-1	TGCAGCGTTGAAGATAGGTTTGCTAGCGGTCTTGTAGCCGAGCAGTACTTC	CSVEDRFASGLVAEQYF
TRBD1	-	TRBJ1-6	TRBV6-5	TGTGCCAGCAGATTGGACAGGGCCCCTGGATCACCCCTCCACTTT	CASRLDRAPGSPLHF
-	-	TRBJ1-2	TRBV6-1	TGTGCCAGCAGTGAATTGATAACCGCGGGAGGCTACACCTTC	CASSELITAGGYTF
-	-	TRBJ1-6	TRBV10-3	TGTGCCATCATGGGTTCGGGCGGGTCACCCCTCCACTTT	CAIMGSGGSPLHF
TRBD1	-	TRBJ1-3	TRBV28	TGTGCCAGCAGTCTAGGACAGGGGTGGGTAAACACCATATATTTT	CASSLGQGWVNTIYF
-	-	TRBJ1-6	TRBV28	TGTGCCAGCAGCCAACGTTCGAGTTCCTATAATTCACCCCTCCACTTT	CASSQRSSSYNSPLHF
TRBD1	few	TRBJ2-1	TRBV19	TGTGCCAGTACCACCCTGGGGACAGGTTTGAATGAGCAGTTCTTC	CASTTLGTGLNEQFF
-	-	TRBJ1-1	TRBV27	TGTGCCAGCAGTTCAGGACGGGCGGGGGCTGAAGCTTTCTTT	CASSSGRAGAEAFF
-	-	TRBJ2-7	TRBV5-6	TGTGCCAGCAGCCCGGGACTTTCCAAACTCTACGAGCAGTACTTC	CASSPGLSKLYEQYF
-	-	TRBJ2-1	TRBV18	TGTGCCAGCTCACCCCAGCGGACGGCCTACAATGAGCAGTTCTTC	CASSPQRTAYNEQFF
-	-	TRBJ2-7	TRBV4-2	TGTGCCAGCAGCCAAGCCCCGGACACCTACGAGCAGTACTTC	CASSQAPDTYEQYF
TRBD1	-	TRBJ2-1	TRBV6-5	TGTGCCACCCAGGAGGGACAGGGTCGCTATGAGCAGTTCTTC	CATQEGQGRYEQFF
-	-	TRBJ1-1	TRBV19	TGTGCCAGTAGTATCGACAGACTCCCCACTGAAGCTTTCTTT	CASSIDRLPTEAFF
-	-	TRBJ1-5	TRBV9	TGTGCCAGCAACCCTGAGGGGGAGGGTTATCAGCCCCAGCATTTT	CASNPEGEGYQPQHF
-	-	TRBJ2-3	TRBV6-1	TGTGCCAGCAGTGAAATCGGGACTCCCCCTACGCAGTATTTT	CASSEIGTPPTQYF
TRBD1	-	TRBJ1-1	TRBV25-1	TGTGCCAGCAGTGAACAGGGGGCAGGGAACACTGAAGCTTTCTTT	CASSEQGAGNTEAFF
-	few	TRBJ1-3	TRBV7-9	TGTGCCAGCAGCACCGCCATATTCAGAGGGAACACCATATATTTT	CASSTAIFRGNTIYF
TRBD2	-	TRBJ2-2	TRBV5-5	TGTGCCAGCAGCTTGGGACTAGCGGGAGGAAGCACCGGGGAGCTGTTTTTT	CASSLGLAGGSTGELFF
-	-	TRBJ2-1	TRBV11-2	TGTGCCAGCAGCTTAAGGAACAACAGGAGACTTTCCTACAATGAGCAGTTCTTC	CASSLRNNRRLSYNEQFF
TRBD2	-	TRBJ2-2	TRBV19	TGTGCCAGTAGAGGGAGGGCGATCACCGGGGAGCTGTTTTTT	CASRGRAITGELFF
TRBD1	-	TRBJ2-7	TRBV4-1	TGCGCCAGCAGCCATCCGGGACAGCTCTACGAGCAGTACTTC	CASSHPGQLYEQYF
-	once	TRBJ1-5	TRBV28	TGTGCCAGCACCGGGATGGGAAACAACAATCAGCCCCAGCATTTT	CASTGMGNNNQPQHF
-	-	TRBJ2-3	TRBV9	TGTGCCAGCAGCGTAGGTAATAGCGGCACAGATACGCAGTATTTT	CASSVGNSGTDTQYF
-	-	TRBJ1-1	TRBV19	TGTGCCAGTAGTAGACTAATCGGGGACACTGAAGCTTTCTTT	CASSRLIGDTEAFF
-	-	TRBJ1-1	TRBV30	TGTGCCTGGACCTTCCAGGGAGGGACTGAAGCTTTCTTT	CAWTFQGGTEAFF
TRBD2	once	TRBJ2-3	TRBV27	TGTGCCAGCAGTACCCTGCGGGAGACAGATACGCAGTATTTT	CASSTLRETDTQYF
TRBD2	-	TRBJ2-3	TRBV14	TGTGCCAGCGCACTTAGCGGGATTTCAGATACGCAGTATTTT	CASALSGISDTQYF
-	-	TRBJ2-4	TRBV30	TGTGCCTGGACCCAAAAGGGGGGGACCATTCAGTACTTC	CAWTQKGGTIQYF
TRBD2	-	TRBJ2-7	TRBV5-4	TGTGCCAGCAGCCGATCTGGGGCGGGAGACTACGAGCAGTACTTC	CASSRSGAGDYEQYF
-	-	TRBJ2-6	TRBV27	TGTGCCAGCAGTGGTGGGAGCTCTGGGGCCAACGTCCTGACTTTC	CASSGGSSGANVLTF
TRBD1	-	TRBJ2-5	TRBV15	TGTGCCACCAGCAGAGATATAGGACAGGGGGAGACCCAGTACTTC	CATSRDIGQGETQYF
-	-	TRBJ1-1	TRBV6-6	TGTGCCAGCAGTTACGAAGGACAGCGCACTGAAGCTTTCTTT	CASSYEGQRTEAFF
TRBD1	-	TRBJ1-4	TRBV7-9	TGTGCCAGCAGCTTCTGGGAAGGACAGGGATTGCAGGAAAAACTGTTTTTT	CASSFWEGQGLQEKLFF
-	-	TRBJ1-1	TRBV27	TGTGCCAGCAGTTTATCCTCGACAGCGCGCACTGAAGCTTTCTTT	CASSLSSTARTEAFF
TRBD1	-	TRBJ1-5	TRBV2	TGTGCCAGCAGTCCGGGACAGGGCGGACAGCCCCAGCATTTT	CASSPGQGGQPQHF
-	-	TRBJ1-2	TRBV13	TGTGCCAGCAGCCCTAGAGATTCCTTCTATGGCTACACCTTC	CASSPRDSFYGYTF